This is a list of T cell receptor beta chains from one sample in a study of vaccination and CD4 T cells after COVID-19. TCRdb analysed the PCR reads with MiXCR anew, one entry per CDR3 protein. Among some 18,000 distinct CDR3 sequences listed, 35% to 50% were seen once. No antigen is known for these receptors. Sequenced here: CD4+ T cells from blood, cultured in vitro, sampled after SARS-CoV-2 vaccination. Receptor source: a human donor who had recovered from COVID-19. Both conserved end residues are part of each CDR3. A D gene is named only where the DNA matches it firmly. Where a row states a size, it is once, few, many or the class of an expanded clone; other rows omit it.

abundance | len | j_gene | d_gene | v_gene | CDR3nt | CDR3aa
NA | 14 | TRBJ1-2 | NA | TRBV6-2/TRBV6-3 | TGTGCCAGCCTTGCGGCCCTTACTAACTATGGCTACACCTTC | CASLAALTNYGYTF
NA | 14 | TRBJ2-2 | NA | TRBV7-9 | TGTGCCAGCAGCCTAGCGTCGAACACCGGGGAGCTGTTTTTT | CASSLASNTGELFF
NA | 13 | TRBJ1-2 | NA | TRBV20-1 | TGCAGTGCGAGCGGGGTACAAGGATATGGCTACACCTTC | CSASGVQGYGYTF
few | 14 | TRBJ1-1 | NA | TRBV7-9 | TGTGCCAGCAGTCAAGCGTTCAGGGGAACTGAAGCTTTCTTT | CASSQAFRGTEAFF
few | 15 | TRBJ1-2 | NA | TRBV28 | TGTGCCAGCAGTTCAGCATCGACAGATAGCTATGGCTACACCTTC | CASSSASTDSYGYTF
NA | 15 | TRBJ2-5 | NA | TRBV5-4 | TGTGCCAGCAGAGCGGACCCAGGGAGTCAAGAGACCCAGTACTTC | CASRADPGSQETQYF
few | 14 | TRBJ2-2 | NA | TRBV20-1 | TGCAGTGCTTATTGGACAGCGAGGTCCGGGGAGCTGTTTTTT | CSAYWTARSGELFF
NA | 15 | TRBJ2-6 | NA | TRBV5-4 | TGTGCCAGCAGCTTGGCCCGGGAGCCGGCCAACGTCCTGACTTTC | CASSLAREPANVLTF
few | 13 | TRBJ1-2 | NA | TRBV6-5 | TGTGCCAGCAGTTTGGGCGGGAATCTTGGCTACACCTTC | CASSLGGNLGYTF
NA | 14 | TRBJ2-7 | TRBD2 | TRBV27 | TGTGCCAGCACTACTAGCGGGAAAGTGGGCGAGCAGTACTTC | CASTTSGKVGEQYF
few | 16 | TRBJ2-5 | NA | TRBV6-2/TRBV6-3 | TGTGCCAGCAGTTACTACGGGCCCAGCGGTCAAGAGACCCAGTACTTC | CASSYYGPSGQETQYF
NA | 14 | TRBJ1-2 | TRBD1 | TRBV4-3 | TGCGCCAGCAGCCGCGGCAGGGGGTCCTATGGCTACACCTTC | CASSRGRGSYGYTF
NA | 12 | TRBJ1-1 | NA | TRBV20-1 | TGCAGTGCTAGAGCCCGGGACTTTGAAGCTTTCTTT | CSARARDFEAFF
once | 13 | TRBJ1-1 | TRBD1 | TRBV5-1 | TGCGCCAGCAGCTCGGGACAGGGGGCTGAAGCTTTCTTT | CASSSGQGAEAFF
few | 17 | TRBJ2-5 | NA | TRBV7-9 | TGTGCCAGCAGCTTAGTAGCGGGACAGGTGACCCAAGAGACCCAGTACTTC | CASSLVAGQVTQETQYF
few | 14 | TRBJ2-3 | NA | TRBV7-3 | TGTGCCAGCAGCCCTGGGCCCGTGCCAGATACGCAGTATTTT | CASSPGPVPDTQYF
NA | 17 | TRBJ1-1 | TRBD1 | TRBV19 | TGTGCCAGTAGAAGCTCAAGGACAGGGACCCCGAACACTGAAGCTTTCTTT | CASRSSRTGTPNTEAFF
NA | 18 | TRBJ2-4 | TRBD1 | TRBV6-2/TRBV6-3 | TGTGCCAGCAGTTACTCGACCGGGACAGGAGTAGCCAAAAACATTCAGTACTTC | CASSYSTGTGVAKNIQYF
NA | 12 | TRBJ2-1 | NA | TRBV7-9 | TGTGCCAGCAGCTTAGTCTCAAATGAGCAGTTCTTC | CASSLVSNEQFF
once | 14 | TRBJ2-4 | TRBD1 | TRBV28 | TGTGCCAGCAGCTTCACAGGGGGCCGGAACATTCAGTACTTC | CASSFTGGRNIQYF
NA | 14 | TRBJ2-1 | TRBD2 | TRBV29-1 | TGCAGCGCCGGGACTAGCGGGAGCCGCAATGAGCAGTTCTTC | CSAGTSGSRNEQFF
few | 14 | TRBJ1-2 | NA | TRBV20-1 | TGCAGTGCCCAAAACAGGGATAGAGACTATGGCTACACCTTC | CSAQNRDRDYGYTF
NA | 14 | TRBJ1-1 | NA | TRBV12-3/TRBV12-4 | TGTGCCAGCAGTTTAGTGCAGGGGAGGACTGAAGCTTTCTTT | CASSLVQGRTEAFF
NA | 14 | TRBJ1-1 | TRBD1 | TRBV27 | TGTGCCAGCAGTTCAAGACAGGGTAACACTGAAGCTTTCTTT | CASSSRQGNTEAFF
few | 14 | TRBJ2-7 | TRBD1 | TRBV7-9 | TGTGCCAGCAGCTTACCAACAGGGGATACCGAGCAGTACTTC | CASSLPTGDTEQYF
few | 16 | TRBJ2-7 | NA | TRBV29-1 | TGCAGCGTTGAGGAGATAACAGCCTCAGGCTTCTACGAGCAGTACTTC | CSVEEITASGFYEQYF
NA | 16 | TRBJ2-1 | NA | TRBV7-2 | TGTGCCAGCAGCTTAGGGGGTGGGGCAGTCTACAATGAGCAGTTCTTC | CASSLGGGAVYNEQFF
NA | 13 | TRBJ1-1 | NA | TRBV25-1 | TGTGCCACGAAACAGGGAGTAAACACTGAAGCTTTCTTT | CATKQGVNTEAFF
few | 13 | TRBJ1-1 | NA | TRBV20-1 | TGCAGTGCTAGCTATGGGGTAGACACTGAAGCTTTCTTT | CSASYGVDTEAFF
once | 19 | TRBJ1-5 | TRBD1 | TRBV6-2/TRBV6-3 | TGTGCCAGCAGTTACTCCGCCGGGACAGGGGGCGATCAAGGACAGCCCCAGCATTTT | CASSYSAGTGGDQGQPQHF
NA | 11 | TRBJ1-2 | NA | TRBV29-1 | TGCAGCGTTGAAGATGGCTATGGCTACACCTTC | CSVEDGYGYTF
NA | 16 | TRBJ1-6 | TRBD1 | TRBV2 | TGTGCCAGCAGCGGACCAAGACAGGGGCATAATTCACCCCTCCACTTT | CASSGPRQGHNSPLHF
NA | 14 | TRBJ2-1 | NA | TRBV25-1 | TGTGCCAGCAGTGACGGCCCTAGCTACAGTGAGCAGTTCTTC | CASSDGPSYSEQFF
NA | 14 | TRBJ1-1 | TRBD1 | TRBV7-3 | TGTGCCAGCAGCCAAGGGGCAGGGGGCACTGAAGCTTTCTTT | CASSQGAGGTEAFF
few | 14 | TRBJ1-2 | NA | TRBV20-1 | TGCAGTGGGGGCCAATGGGCCGTCGACTATGGCTACACCTTC | CSGGQWAVDYGYTF
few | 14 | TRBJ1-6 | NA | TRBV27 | TGTGCCAGCAGTTTAGCAGGGAGTCATTCACCCCTCCACTTT | CASSLAGSHSPLHF
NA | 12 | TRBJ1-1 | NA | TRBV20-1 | TGCAGTGCTAGAGCTCCCCAGGGGGAAGCTTTCTTT | CSARAPQGEAFF
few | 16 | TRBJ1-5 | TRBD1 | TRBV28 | TGTGCCAGCAGTCGGACAGGGGGATATAGCAATCAGCCCCAGCATTTT | CASSRTGGYSNQPQHF
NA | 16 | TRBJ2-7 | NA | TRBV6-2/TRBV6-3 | TGTGCCAGCAGTTACTCCGGGGGACCTACTGGGAGGGAGCAGTACTTC | CASSYSGGPTGREQYF
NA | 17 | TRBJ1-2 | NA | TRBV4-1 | TGCGCCAGCAGCCAAGGTTTTGTAGGGGGTTCAAACTATGGCTACACCTTC | CASSQGFVGGSNYGYTF